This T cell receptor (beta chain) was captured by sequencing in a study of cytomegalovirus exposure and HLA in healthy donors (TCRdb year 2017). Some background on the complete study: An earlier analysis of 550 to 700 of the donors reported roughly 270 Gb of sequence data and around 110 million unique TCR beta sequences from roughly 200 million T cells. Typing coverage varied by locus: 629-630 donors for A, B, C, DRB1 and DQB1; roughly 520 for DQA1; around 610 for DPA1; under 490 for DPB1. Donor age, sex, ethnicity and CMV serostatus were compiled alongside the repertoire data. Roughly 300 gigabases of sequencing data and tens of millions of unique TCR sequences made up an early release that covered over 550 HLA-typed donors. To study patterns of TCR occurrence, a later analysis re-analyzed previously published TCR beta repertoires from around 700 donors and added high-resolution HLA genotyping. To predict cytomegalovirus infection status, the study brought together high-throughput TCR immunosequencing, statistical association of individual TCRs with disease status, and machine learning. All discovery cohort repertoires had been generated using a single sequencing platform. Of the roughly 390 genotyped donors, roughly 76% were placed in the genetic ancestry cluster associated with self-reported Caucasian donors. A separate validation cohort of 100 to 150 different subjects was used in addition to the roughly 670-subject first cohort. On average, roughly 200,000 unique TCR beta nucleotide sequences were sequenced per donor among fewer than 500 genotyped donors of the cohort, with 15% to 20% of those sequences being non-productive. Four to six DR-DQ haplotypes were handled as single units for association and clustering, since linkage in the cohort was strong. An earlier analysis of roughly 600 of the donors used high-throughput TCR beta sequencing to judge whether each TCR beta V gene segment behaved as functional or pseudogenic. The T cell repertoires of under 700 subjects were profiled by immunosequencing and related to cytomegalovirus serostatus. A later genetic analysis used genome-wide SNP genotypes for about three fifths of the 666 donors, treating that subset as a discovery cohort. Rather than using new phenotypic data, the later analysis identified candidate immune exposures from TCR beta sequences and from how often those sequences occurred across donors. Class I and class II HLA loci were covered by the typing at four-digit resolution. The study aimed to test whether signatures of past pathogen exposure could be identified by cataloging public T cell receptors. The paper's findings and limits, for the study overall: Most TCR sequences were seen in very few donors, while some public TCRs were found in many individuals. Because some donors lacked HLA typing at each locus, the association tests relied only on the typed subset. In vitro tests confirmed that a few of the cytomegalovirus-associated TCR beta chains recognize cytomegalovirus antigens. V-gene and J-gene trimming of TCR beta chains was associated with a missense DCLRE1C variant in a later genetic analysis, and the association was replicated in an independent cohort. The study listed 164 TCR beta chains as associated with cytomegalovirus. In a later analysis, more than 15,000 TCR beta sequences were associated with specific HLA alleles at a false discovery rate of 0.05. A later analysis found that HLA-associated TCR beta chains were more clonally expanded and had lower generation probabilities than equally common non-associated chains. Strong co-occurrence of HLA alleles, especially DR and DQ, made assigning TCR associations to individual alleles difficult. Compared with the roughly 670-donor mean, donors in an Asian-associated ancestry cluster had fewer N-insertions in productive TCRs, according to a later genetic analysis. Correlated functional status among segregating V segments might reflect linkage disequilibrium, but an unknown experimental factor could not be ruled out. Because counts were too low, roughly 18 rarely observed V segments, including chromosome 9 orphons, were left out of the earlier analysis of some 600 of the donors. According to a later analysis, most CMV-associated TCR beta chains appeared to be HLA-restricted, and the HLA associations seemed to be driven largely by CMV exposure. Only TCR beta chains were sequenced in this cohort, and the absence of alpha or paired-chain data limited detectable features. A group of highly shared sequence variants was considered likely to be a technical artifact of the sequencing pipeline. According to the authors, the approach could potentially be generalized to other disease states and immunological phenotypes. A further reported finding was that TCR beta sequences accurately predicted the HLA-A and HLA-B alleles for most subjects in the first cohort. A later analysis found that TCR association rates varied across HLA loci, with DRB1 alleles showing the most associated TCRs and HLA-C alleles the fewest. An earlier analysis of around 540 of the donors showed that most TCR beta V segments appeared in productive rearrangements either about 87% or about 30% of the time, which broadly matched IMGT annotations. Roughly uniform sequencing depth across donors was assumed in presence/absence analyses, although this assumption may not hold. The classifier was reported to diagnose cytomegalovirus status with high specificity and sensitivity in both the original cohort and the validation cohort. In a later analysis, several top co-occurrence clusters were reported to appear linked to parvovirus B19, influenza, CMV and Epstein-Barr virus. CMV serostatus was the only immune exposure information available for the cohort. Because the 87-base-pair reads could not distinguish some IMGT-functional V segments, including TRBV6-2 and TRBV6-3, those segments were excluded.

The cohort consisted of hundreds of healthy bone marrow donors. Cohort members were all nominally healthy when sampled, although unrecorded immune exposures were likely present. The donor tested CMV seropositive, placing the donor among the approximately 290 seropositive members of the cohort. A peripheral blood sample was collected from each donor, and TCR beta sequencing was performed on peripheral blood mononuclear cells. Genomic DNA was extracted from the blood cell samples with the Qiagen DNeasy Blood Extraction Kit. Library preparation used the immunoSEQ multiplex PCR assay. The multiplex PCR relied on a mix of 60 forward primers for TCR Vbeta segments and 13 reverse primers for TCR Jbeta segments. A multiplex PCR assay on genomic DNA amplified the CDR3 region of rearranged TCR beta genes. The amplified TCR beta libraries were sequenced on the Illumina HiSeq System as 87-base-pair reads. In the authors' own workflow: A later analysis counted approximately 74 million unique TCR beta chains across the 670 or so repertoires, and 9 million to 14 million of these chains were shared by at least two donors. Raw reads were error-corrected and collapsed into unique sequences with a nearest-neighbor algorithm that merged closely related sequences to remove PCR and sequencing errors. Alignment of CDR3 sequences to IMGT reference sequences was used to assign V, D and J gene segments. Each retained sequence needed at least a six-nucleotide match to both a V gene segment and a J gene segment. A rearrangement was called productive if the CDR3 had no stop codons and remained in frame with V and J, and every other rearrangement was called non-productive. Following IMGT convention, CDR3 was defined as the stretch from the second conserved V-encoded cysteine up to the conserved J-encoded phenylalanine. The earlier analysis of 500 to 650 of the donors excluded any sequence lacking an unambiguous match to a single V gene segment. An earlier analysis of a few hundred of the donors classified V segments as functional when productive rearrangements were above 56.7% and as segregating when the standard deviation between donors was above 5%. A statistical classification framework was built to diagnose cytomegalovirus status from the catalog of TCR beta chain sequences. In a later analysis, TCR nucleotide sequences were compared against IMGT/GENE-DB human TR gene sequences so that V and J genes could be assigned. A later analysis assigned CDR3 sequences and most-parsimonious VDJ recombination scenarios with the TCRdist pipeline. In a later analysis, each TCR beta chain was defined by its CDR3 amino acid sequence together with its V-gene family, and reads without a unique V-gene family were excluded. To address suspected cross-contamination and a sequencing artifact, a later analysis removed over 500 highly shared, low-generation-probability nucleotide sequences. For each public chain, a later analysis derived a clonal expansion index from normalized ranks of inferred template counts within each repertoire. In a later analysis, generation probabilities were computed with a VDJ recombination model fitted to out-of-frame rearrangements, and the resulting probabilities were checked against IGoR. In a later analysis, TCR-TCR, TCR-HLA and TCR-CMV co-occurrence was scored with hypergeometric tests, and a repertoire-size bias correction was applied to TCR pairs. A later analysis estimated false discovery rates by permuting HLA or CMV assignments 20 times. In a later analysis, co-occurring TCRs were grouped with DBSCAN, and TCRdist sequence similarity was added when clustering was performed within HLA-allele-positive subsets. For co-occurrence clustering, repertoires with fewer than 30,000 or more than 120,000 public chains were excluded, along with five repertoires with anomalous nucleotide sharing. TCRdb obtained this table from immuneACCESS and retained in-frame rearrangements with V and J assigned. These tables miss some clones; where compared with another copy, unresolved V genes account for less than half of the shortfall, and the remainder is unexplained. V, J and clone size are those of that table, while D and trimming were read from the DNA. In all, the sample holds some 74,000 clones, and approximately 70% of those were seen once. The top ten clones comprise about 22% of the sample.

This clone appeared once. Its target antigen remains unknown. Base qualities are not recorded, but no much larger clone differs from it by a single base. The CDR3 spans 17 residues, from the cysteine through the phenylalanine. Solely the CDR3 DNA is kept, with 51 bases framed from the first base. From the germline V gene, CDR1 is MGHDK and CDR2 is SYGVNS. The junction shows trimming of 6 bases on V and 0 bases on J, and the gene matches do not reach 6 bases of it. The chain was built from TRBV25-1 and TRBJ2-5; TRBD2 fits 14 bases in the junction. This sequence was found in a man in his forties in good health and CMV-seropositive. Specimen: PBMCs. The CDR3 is CASRMGLAGEYQETQYF. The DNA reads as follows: TGTGCCAGCAGGATGGGACTAGCGGGGGAGTACCAAGAGACCCAGTACTTC.